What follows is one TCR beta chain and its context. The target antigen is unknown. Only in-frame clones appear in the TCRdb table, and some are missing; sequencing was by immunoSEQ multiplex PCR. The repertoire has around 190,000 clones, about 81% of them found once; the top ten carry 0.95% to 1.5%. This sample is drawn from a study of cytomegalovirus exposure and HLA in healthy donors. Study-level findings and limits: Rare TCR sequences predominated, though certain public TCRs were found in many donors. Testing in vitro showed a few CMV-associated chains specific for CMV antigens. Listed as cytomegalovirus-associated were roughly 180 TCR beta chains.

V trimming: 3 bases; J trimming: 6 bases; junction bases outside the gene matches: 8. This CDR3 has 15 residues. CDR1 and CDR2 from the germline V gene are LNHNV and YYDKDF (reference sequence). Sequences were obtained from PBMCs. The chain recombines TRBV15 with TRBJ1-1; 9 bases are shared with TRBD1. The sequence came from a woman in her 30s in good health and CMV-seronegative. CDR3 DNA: TGTGCCACCAGCAGCCGGGACAGGGTTGGAGCTGAAGCTTTCTTT. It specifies CATSSRDRVGAEAFF.